These 9 T cell receptor beta chains share one sample of origin, sequenced in a study of spatial heterogeneity in lung cancer. Time point reported: sample taken at primary tumor resection. Researchers sequenced whole RNA taken from tumor, nontumor lung or frozen PBMC without sorting. MiXCR, applied by TCRdb to the 5' RACE reads, yields one record per CDR3 protein. The sample consists of tens of thousands of distinct CDR3 sequences, approximately 18% of them appearing once. Sequences were derived from PBMCs, sampled at surgery. The receptors come from a male donor with early-stage non-small cell lung cancer.

This clonotype has ten or more counts. V is TRBV2 and J is TRBJ1-5; a weak D match, TRBD1 (5 bases). Germline lookup yields CDR1 SNHLY and CDR2 FYNNEI. The V and J ends lost 4 bases and 2 bases respectively, with 9 bases between them. CDR3 length: 14 residues. The CDR3 DNA sequence: TGTGCCAGCAGTGGGGACGGTCGCAATCAGCCCCAGCATTTT. This sequence encodes CASSGDGRNQPQHF.

In its sample, this clonotype was seen many times. The V call is TRBV21-1, the J call TRBJ1-1; the table's TRBD1 call for D was not verified on the DNA. TRBV21-1 is a recognized pseudogene. The CDR3 runs 13 residues. CDR3 sequence reads: CATTPGRNTEAFF. The CDR3 nucleotides are TGTGCCACCACACCGGGCAGAAACACTGAAGCTTTCTTT.

The table lists this clonotype with a few counts. The V call is TRBV4-3, the J call TRBJ1-4, with D possibly matching TRBD1 (6 bases). Germline loops: CDR1 LGHNA, CDR2 YSLEER. V gave up 1 base and J gave up 5 bases, with 11 bases separating them. The CDR3 has 15 residues. CDR3 protein: CASSQVGTNNEKLFF. CDR3 nucleotide sequence: TGCGCCAGCAGCCAAGTCGGGACAAACAATGAAAAACTGTTTTTT.

In this sample, this clonotype turned up a few times. The chain couples TRBV20-1 to TRBJ2-5, with 11 bases fitting TRBD2. With 8 bases clipped from V and 4 bases from J, the junction kept 27 bases outside the gene matches. Germline V CDR1 and CDR2: DFQATT, SNEGSKA (reference sequence). This CDR3 comprises 20 residues. CDR3 sequence: CSSLLLAGAPSGSSRETQYF. CDR3 DNA sequence: TGCAGTTCTCTACTACTAGCGGGAGCGCCTAGCGGAAGTTCAAGAGAGACCCAGTACTTC.

In its sample, this clonotype was seen many times. The CDR3 DNA reads TGTGCCAGCAGCCCACCCACTAGCGGATACACAGATACGCAGTATTTT. It is translated as CASSPPTSGYTDTQYF. The chain links TRBV7-9 to TRBJ2-3; 8 positions agree with TRBD2. The V gene's germline CDR1 is SEHNR and CDR2 FQNEAQ (reference sequence). This CDR3 spans 16 amino acids. The J segment lost 2 bases and the V segment lost 5 bases, leaving 9 bases of the junction unmatched.

The CDR3 reads CASSTGQSYEQYF. The CDR3 nucleotides are TGCGCCAGCAGCACGGGACAGTCCTACGAGCAGTACTTC. V and J are TRBV4-1 and TRBJ2-7, with TRBD1 matching 7 bases. Germline CDR1 MGHRA, CDR2 YSYEKL. V shed 5 bases, J shed 1 base, and the junction held 2 bases outside the gene matches. This CDR3 is 13 amino acids long.

This clonotype came up a few times. The chain links TRBV19 to TRBJ2-7; 11 bases fit TRBD1. Germline CDR1 is LNHDA and CDR2 is SQIVND (reference sequence). The ends lost 4 bases at V and 3 bases at J; junction bases unmatched: 11. This CDR3 contains 17 residues. CDR3 protein: CASSTGTGGRTSYEQYF. CDR3 coding DNA: TGTGCCAGTAGTACCGGGACAGGGGGACGTACAAGCTACGAGCAGTACTTC. Full variable domain (remainder filled in from reference TRBV19 and TRBJ2-7): DGGITQSPKYLFRKEGQNVTLSCEQNLNHDAMYWYRQDPGQGLRLIYYSQIVNDFQKGDIAEGYSVSREKKESFPLTVTSAQKNPTAFYLCASSTGTGGRTSYEQYFGPGTRLTVT.

The rearrangement links TRBV2 to TRBJ2-5, with 8 bases lining up with TRBD1. From germline, CDR1 is SNHLY and CDR2 FYNNEI. The J segment lost 5 bases and the V segment lost 2 bases, leaving 7 bases of the junction unmatched. This CDR3 is built from 15 residues. The CDR3 region has the DNA TGTGCCAGCAGTGAACAGACAGGGGTAGGGGAGACCCAGTACTTC. It codes for CASSEQTGVGETQYF.

The CDR3 DNA follows: TGTGCCAGCAGCGCTTTCCGGGACAGGGGCACCGGGGAGCTGTTTTTT. This translates into CASSAFRDRGTGELFF. This chain uses TRBV9 with TRBJ2-2; 10 nucleotides line up with TRBD1. The germline V gene encodes CDR1 SGDLS and CDR2 YYNGEE. The V gene end was trimmed by 3 bases and the J gene end by 4 bases; junction bases not matched to a gene: 6. This CDR3 is 16 amino acids long.